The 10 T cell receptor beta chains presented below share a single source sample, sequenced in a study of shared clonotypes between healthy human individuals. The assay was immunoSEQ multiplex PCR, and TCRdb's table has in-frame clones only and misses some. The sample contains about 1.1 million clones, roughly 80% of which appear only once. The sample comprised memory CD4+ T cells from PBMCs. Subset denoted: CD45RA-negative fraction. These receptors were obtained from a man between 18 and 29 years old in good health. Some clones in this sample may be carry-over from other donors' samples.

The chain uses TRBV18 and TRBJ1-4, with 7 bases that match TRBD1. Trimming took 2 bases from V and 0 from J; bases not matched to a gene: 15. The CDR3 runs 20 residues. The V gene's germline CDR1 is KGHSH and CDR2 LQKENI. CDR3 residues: CASSPREIAGQPTTNEKLFF. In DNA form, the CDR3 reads TGTGCCAGCTCACCAAGAGAAATTGCGGGACAGCCCACAACTAATGAAAAACTGTTTTTT.

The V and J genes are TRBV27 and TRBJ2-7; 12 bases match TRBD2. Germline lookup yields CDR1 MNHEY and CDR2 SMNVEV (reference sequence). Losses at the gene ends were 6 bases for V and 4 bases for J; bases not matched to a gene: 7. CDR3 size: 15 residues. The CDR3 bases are TGTGCCAGCAGCCTTCTAGCGGGAGGGTTTTACGAGCAGTACTTC. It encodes CASSLLAGGFYEQYF.

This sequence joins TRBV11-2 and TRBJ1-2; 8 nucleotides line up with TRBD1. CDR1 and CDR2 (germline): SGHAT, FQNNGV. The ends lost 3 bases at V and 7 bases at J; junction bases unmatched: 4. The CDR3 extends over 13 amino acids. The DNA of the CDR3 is TGTGCCAGCAGCTTCCAGGGGGCTAGTGGCTACACCTTC. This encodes CASSFQGASGYTF.

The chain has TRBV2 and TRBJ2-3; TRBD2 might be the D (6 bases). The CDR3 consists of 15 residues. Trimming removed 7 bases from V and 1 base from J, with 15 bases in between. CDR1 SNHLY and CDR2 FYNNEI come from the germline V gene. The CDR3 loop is CASTKSSSGTDTQYF. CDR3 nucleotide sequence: TGTGCCAGCACCAAAAGCTCTAGCGGCACAGATACGCAGTATTTT.

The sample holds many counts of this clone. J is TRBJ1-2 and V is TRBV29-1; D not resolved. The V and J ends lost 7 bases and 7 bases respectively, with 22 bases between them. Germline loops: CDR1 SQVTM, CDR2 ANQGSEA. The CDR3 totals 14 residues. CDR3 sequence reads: CSADTPGGVGGYTF. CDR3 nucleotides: TGCAGCGCCGATACCCCTGGCGGGGTTGGTGGCTACACCTTC.

The CDR3 DNA sequence: TGTGCCAGCAATCAGCGGGAAAGGGCCGGGGAGCTGTTTTTT. The encoded protein is CASNQRERAGELFF. V and J are TRBV6-6 and TRBJ2-2, with TRBD2 matching over 7 bases. The CDR3 loop spans 14 amino acids. V lost 7 bases and J lost 6; bases outside the gene matches: 8. Germline V gene sequence: CDR1 MNHNY, CDR2 SVGAGI (reference sequence).

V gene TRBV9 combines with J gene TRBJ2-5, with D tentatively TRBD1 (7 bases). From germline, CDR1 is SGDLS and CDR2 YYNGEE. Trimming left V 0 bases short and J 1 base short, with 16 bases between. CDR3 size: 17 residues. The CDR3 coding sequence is TGTGCCAGCAGCGTAGCGGCGGGACAGAATATCCAAGAGACCCAGTACTTC. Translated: CASSVAAGQNIQETQYF.

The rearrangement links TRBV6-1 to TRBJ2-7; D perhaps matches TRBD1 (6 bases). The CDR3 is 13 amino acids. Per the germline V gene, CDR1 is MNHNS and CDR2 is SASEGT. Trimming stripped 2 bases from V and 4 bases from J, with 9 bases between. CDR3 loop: CASSEWQGYEQYF. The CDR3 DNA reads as TGTGCCAGCAGTGAATGGCAGGGGTACGAGCAGTACTTC.

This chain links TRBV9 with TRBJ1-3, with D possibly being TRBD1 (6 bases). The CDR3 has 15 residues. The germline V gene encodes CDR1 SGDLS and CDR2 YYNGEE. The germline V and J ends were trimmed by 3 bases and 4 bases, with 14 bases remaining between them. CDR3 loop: CASSGEQGIGNTIYF. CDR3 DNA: TGTGCCAGCAGCGGGGAGCAGGGGATCGGAAACACCATATATTTT.

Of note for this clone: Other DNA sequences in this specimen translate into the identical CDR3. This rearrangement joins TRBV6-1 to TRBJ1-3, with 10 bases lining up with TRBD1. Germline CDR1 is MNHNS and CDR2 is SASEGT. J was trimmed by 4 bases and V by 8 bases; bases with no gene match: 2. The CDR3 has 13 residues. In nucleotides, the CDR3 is TGTGCCAGCGGGACAGGGGACGGAAACACCATATATTTT. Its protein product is CASGTGDGNTIYF.